A single sample is the source of the 3 T cell receptor beta chains below, sequenced in a study of cytomegalovirus exposure and HLA in healthy donors. The PCR ran on 60 Vbeta and 13 Jbeta primers. The repertoire was sequenced with immunoSEQ multiplex PCR; TCRdb's copy has only in-frame clones and lacks some. The sample carries about 130,000 clones, just over 70% recorded once. The sequencing input was PBMCs. These receptors came from a woman in her sixties or seventies in good health and CMV-seropositive.

This clone was recorded a few times. The chain carries TRBV5-6 and TRBJ2-5, with D possibly being TRBD2 (6 bases). The V gene lost 1 base and the J gene lost 3 bases, with 13 bases spanning the gap. Germline-derived CDR1 and CDR2 are SGHDT and YYEEEE. The CDR3 consists of 15 residues. CDR3 DNA: TGTGCCAGCAGCTTGCCTGGGTGGGAGGAAGAGACCCAGTACTTC. Its translation: CASSLPGWEEETQYF.

This clone was seen more than once but under ten times. The chain combines TRBV7-3 with TRBJ1-2; 10 bases agree with TRBD1. The V segment lost 4 bases and the J segment 3 bases; nucleotides outside the gene matches: 5. Germline V gene sequence: CDR1 SGHTA, CDR2 FQGTGA. The CDR3 consists of 15 residues. In DNA form, the CDR3 reads TGTGCCAGCAGCTACCTAGGACAGGGGGACTATGGCTACACCTTC. Protein: CASSYLGQGDYGYTF.

This chain uses TRBV27 with TRBJ1-6; D is possibly TRBD1 (5 bases). This CDR3 region has 15 residues. CDR1 is MNHEY and CDR2 is SMNVEV in the germline V gene (reference sequence). V was cut by 8 bases and J by 4 bases, with 15 bases left in between. CDR3 in amino acids: CASGPGQVYNSPLHF. For the CDR3, the DNA is TGTGCCAGCGGCCCTGGACAAGTTTATAATTCACCCCTCCACTTT.